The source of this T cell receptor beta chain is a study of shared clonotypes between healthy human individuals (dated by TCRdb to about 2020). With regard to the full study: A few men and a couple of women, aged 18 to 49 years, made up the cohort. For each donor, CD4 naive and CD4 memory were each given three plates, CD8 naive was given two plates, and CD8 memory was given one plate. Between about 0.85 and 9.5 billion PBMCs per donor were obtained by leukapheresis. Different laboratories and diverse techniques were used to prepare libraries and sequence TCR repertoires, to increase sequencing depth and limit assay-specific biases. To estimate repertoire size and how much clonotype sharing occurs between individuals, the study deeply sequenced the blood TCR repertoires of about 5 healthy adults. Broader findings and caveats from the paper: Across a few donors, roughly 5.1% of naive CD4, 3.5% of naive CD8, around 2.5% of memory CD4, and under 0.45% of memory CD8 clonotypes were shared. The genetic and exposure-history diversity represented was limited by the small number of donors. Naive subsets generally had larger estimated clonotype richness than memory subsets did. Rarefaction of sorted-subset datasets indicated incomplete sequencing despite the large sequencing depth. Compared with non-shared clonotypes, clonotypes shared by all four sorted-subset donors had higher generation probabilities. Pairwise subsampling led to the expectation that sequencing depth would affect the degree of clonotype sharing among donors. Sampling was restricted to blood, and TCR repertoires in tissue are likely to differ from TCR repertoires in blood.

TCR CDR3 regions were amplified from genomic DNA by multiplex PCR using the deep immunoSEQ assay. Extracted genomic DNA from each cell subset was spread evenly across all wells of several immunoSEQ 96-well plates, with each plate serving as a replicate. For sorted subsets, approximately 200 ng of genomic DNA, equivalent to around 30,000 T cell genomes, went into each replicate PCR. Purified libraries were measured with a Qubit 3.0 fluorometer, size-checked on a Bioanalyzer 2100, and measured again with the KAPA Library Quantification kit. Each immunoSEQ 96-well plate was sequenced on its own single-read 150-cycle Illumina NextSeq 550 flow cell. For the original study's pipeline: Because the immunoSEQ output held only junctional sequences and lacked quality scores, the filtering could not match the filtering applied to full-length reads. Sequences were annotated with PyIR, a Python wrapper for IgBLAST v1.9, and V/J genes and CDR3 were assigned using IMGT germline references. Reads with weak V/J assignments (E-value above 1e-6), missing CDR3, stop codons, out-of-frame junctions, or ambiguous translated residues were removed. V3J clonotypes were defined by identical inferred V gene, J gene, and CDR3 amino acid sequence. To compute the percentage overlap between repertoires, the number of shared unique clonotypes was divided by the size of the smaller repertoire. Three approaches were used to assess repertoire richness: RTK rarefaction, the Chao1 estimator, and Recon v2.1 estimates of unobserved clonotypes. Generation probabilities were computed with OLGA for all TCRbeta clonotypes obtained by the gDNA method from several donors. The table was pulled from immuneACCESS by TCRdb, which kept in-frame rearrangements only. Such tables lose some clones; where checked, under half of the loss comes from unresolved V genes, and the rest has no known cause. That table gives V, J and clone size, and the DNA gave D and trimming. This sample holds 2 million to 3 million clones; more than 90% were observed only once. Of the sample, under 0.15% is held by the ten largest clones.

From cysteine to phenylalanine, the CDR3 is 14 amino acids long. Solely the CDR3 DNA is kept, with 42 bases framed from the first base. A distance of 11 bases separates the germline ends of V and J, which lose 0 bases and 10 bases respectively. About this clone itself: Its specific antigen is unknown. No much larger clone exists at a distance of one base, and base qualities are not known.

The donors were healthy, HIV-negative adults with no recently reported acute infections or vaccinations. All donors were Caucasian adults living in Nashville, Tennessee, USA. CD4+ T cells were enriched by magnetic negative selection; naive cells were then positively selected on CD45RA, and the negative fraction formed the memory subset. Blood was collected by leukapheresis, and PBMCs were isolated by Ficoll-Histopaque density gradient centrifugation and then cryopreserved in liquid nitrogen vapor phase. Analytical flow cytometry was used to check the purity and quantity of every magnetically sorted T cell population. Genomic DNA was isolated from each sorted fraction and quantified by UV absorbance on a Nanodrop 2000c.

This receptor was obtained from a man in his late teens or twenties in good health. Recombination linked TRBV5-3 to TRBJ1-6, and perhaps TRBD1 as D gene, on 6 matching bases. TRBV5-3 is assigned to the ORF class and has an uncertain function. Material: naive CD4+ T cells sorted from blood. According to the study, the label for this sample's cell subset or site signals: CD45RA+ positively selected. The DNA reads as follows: TGTGCCAGAAGCTTGGCGGGGGCGGACTCACCCCTCCACTTT. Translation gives CARSLAGADSPLHF.